The 25 T cell receptor beta chains below were found in one sample sequenced in a study of chemoradiotherapy in HPV16-positive cancers. TCRdb's copy holds only in-frame clones and misses some; the assay was immunoSEQ multiplex PCR. There are 20,000 to 25,000 clones in the sample; roughly 73% occur only once, and 2.6% lies in the top ten. This specimen was taken from a patient who underwent chemoradiotherapy. The receptor source for this set is a human donor with HPV-associated anogenital cancer.

The chain couples TRBV29-1 to TRBJ1-4, with no clear D. This CDR3 has 12 residues. Germline V gene sequence: CDR1 SQVTM, CDR2 ANQGSEA. V dropped 8 bases and J dropped 4 bases, with 11 bases sitting between them. CDR3 DNA: TGCAGCTGCCTTAGCGGTAATGAAAAACTGTTTTTT. This translates into CSCLSGNEKLFF.

This clone is classed as large (0.1 to 1%). The V gene is TRBV19, the J gene TRBJ2-2, with 10 positions matching TRBD2. CDR3 length equals 14 residues. After removal of 5 bases from V and 7 bases from J, the junction contained 4 bases not matched to a gene. The germline V gene has CDR1 LNHDA and CDR2 SQIVND (reference sequence). Here the CDR3 reads CASSLGTSDGELFF. The CDR3 bases are TGTGCCAGTAGTCTCGGGACTAGCGACGGGGAGCTGTTTTTT.

In the case of this clone: The same CDR3 is also encoded by other DNA sequences in this sample. V gene TRBV5-6 combines with J gene TRBJ2-5, with no clear D. CDR1 and CDR2 from the germline V gene are SGHDT and YYEEEE. The V gene lost 1 base and the J gene lost 5 bases, with 9 bases spanning the gap. The CDR3 runs 13 residues. CDR3 amino acids: CASSLRNGETQYF. CDR3 nucleotides: TGTGCCAGCAGCTTGCGGAATGGTGAGACCCAGTACTTC.

This clone was seen only a few times. The chain uses TRBV7-9 and TRBJ2-1, with a possible D match to TRBD1 (5 bases). The germline V gene has CDR1 SEHNR and CDR2 FQNEAQ (reference sequence). V was shortened by 2 bases and J by 10 bases, with 15 bases between the two germline ends. CDR3 length equals 14 residues. CDR3 coding DNA: TGTGCCAGCAGCTTACGTCCAGGGCCAGAGGAGCAGTTCTTC. Its translation: CASSLRPGPEEQFF.

The chain employs TRBV11-3 and TRBJ1-1; 9 nucleotides agree with TRBD1. The CDR3 extends over 15 amino acids. Germline loops: CDR1 SGHNT, CDR2 YENEEA. Unmatched junction bases numbered 4, after V lost 4 bases and J lost 1 base. CDR3 in amino acids: CASSYRGRRNTEAFF. The CDR3 DNA sequence: TGTGCCAGCAGCTACAGGGGGCGTCGGAACACTGAAGCTTTCTTT.

In this sample, this clone turned up once. V usage is TRBV7-9 and J usage is TRBJ2-1, with 9 nucleotides matching TRBD1. The J segment lost 7 bases and the V segment lost 5 bases, leaving 12 bases of the junction unmatched. Germline lookup yields CDR1 SEHNR and CDR2 FQNEAQ (reference sequence). The CDR3 consists of 16 residues. The CDR3 reads CASSLDSGTGRNEQFF. The CDR3 DNA sequence: TGTGCCAGCAGCCTAGACTCCGGGACAGGGAGGAATGAGCAGTTCTTC.

The chain has TRBV5-4 and TRBJ2-3; no reliable D call. Trimming removed 1 base from V and 6 bases from J, with 21 bases in between. The CDR3 sequence is 17 residues long. Germline V gene sequence: CDR1 SGHNT, CDR2 YYREEE (reference sequence). The CDR3 DNA follows: TGTGCCAGCAGCTTGACGGTATTGGGTCTCTCGCACGATACGCAGTATTTT. It encodes CASSLTVLGLSHDTQYF.

The chain is built from TRBV7-3 and TRBJ1-1; D is unresolved. The ends were cut back, 2 bases at V and 4 bases at J, with 11 bases in the middle. The CDR3 loop spans 14 amino acids. Germline CDR1 is SGHTA and CDR2 is FQGTGA. CDR3 coding DNA: TGTGCCAGCAGCTTAGGCCCGGGTAGCACTGAAGCTTTCTTT. Amino acids: CASSLGPGSTEAFF.

The chain couples TRBV9 to TRBJ2-3; weak D call: TRBD1 (5 bases). The CDR3 has 14 amino acids. The V end was cut by 0 bases, the J end by 9 bases, with 14 bases between. Germline V CDR1 and CDR2: SGDLS, YYNGEE. The CDR3 loop reads CASSVGGTKNTQYF. For the CDR3, the DNA is TGTGCCAGCAGCGTAGGGGGCACCAAAAACACGCAGTATTTT.

The rearrangement joins TRBV29-1 to TRBJ2-5; no firm D call. CDR1 and CDR2 (germline): SQVTM, ANQGSEA. CDR3 length: 12 residues. Trimming removed 6 bases at V and 3 bases at J, with 11 bases between. The CDR3 DNA reads as TGCAGCGTCTTAGGTATGAAAGAGACCCAGTACTTC. Translation: CSVLGMKETQYF.

The rearrangement joins TRBV21-1 to TRBJ2-1; the tabulated D call, TRBD1, remains unverified against the DNA. TRBV21-1 is a recognized pseudogene. The CDR3 has 19 amino acids. The CDR3 sequence: CASSKGSPKTGERYNEQFF. CDR3 coding DNA: TGTGCCAGCAGCAAAGGGTCCCCTAAGACAGGGGAGAGGTACAATGAGCAGTTCTTC.

This chain connects TRBV5-1 to TRBJ1-1; tentatively, D is TRBD1 (5 bases). Germline CDR1 SGHRS, CDR2 YFSETQ. Trimming pared 0 bases from V and 2 bases from J, leaving 8 bases between. The CDR3 is 14 amino acids. In DNA form, the CDR3 reads TGCGCCAGCAGCTTGGGGGGCGTAAACACTGAAGCTTTCTTT. It specifies CASSLGGVNTEAFF.

This chain uses TRBV7-8 with TRBJ1-4; 11 nucleotides align to TRBD1. Germline V lookup: CDR1 SGHVS, CDR2 FQNEAQ. The V segment lost 4 bases and the J segment 11 bases; nucleotides outside the gene matches: 0. The CDR3 has 12 residues. The CDR3 DNA reads TGTGCCAGCAGCTGGGACAGGGGGAAACTGTTTTTT. It specifies CASSWDRGKLFF.

A single count supports this clone. The chain employs TRBV6-1 and TRBJ1-2; D perhaps matches TRBD1 (6 bases). The CDR3 spans 15 residues. Trimming left V 4 bases short and J 3 bases short, with 15 bases between. Germline CDR1 and CDR2: MNHNS and SASEGT. For the CDR3, the DNA is TGTGCCAGCAGTGCAGGGGCCGCAGGGGACTATGGCTACACCTTC. This codes for CASSAGAAGDYGYTF.

The chain uses TRBV15 and TRBJ2-3; D gene ambiguous. Trimming shortened V by 1 base and J by 6 bases, and 17 bases separated the two germline ends. Looked up from germline, CDR1 is LNHNV and CDR2 is YYDKDF (reference sequence). CDR3 size: 16 residues. The CDR3, as DNA: TGTGCCACCAGCAGAGTAAAAAATCGTGTTTTCGATACGCAGTATTTT. Translation gives CATSRVKNRVFDTQYF.

Notes on this clone: The junction departs from germline at one end; a sequencing error may be responsible. In DNA form, the CDR3 reads TGTGCTAGCAGCTTAAGGGCCGATGCGAACACCGGGGAGCTGTTTTTT. Protein: CASSLRADANTGELFF. The chain recombines TRBV7-7 with TRBJ2-2; no reliable D call. Germline-derived CDR1 and CDR2 are SSHAT and FNYEAQ (reference sequence). The CDR3 has 16 residues.

The chain couples TRBV28 to TRBJ2-5, with 14 bases aligning to TRBD2. V was clipped by 6 bases and J by 1 base; unmatched bases: 4. Germline loops: CDR1 MDHEN, CDR2 SYDVKM. The CDR3 runs to 16 residues. The CDR3 nucleotides are TGTGCCAGCAGAACGGGACTAGCGGGGGCCCAAGAGACCCAGTACTTC. Protein: CASRTGLAGAQETQYF.

The J gene is TRBJ2-1, the V gene TRBV7-9; possibly TRBD2 for D (6 bases). This CDR3 is 15 amino acids long. Germline loops: CDR1 SEHNR, CDR2 FQNEAQ (reference sequence). Trimming left V 0 bases short and J 9 bases short, with 15 bases between. The CDR3 DNA sequence: TGTGCCAGCAGCTTAGCGGCTAGCGAAAGCGTTGAGCAGTTCTTC. Protein: CASSLAASESVEQFF.

This chain uses TRBV19 with TRBJ2-1, with D perhaps being TRBD1 or TRBD2 (5 bases each). Per germline, CDR1 LNHDA and CDR2 SQIVND (reference sequence). The ends were cut back, 3 bases at V and 0 bases at J, with 12 bases in the middle. The CDR3 sequence is 16 residues long. CDR3 DNA: TGTGCCAGTAGTATCGGGGCTTTGAGCTCCTACAATGAGCAGTTCTTC. Translated, it gives CASSIGALSSYNEQFF.

The chain uses TRBV2 and TRBJ2-2, with a tentative D call TRBD2 (7 bases). Germline loops: CDR1 SNHLY, CDR2 FYNNEI. The V end lost 2 bases, the J end lost 6 bases, and 10 bases lay between the germline ends. The CDR3 extends over 14 amino acids. CDR3 region: CASSERGGAGELFF. The DNA of the CDR3 is TGTGCCAGCAGTGAAAGGGGGGGGGCCGGGGAGCTGTTTTTT.

The CDR3 DNA reads TGTGCCAGCAGCAGACAGGACTACGAGCAGTACTTC. Protein product: CASSRQDYEQYF. This chain uses TRBV28 with TRBJ2-7, with a tentative D call TRBD1 (6 bases). This CDR3 is built from 12 residues. Trimming removed 6 bases from V and 3 bases from J, with 9 bases in between. Germline CDR1 MDHEN, CDR2 SYDVKM.

The chain combines TRBV29-1 with TRBJ2-7, with 10 nucleotides matching TRBD2. The CDR3 consists of 13 residues. Germline V lookup: CDR1 SQVTM, CDR2 ANQGSEA. J gave up 3 bases and V 6 bases, and 5 bases lay outside the gene matches. The CDR3 is CSVISGGIYEQYF. The CDR3 DNA reads TGCAGCGTCATTAGCGGGGGGATCTACGAGCAGTACTTC.

V and J are TRBV6-1 and TRBJ2-7, with D perhaps given as TRBD1 or TRBD2 (6 bases each). The germline V gene encodes CDR1 MNHNS and CDR2 SASEGT. Trimming took 7 bases from V and 6 from J, leaving 16 bases between them. The CDR3 is 13 amino acids. As DNA, the CDR3 is TGTGCCAGCAACGAGGAGGGGGGCGGCGAGCAGTACTTC. This gives the protein CASNEEGGGEQYF.

The CDR3 nucleotides read TGTGCCAGCAGTTCCGGACTTTATGGCTACACCTTC. This encodes CASSSGLYGYTF. The chain combines TRBV28 with TRBJ1-2; D unresolved. From germline, CDR1 is MDHEN and CDR2 SYDVKM. V gave up 4 bases and J gave up 5 bases, with 8 bases separating them. This CDR3 is built from 12 residues.

CDR3 in amino acids: CASSFSGYNEQFF. The CDR3 nucleotides are TGTGCCAGCAGCTTTTCCGGGTACAATGAGCAGTTCTTC. V and J are TRBV5-4 and TRBJ2-1; D is uncertain. CDR1 and CDR2 from the germline V gene are SGHNT and YYREEE (reference sequence). There are 13 residues in the CDR3. The V end was cut by 2 bases, the J end by 4 bases, with 7 bases between.